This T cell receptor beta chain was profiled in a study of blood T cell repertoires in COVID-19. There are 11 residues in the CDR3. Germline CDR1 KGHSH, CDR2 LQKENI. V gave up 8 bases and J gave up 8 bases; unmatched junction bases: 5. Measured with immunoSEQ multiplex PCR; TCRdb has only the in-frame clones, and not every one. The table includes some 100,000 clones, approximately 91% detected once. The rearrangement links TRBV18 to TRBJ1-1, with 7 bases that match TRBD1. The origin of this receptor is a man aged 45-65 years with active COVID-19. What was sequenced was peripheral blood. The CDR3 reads CASQDRSEAFF. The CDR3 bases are TGTGCCAGCCAGGACAGGTCAGAAGCTTTCTTT.